The 14 T cell receptor beta chains below all came from one sample that was sequenced in a study of tumor-infiltrating lymphocytes in primary liver carcinoma. A primer in the constant region served to generate TCR beta cDNA from 450 to 650 ng of total RNA. It was through three nested multiplex PCR rounds of slightly modified ARM-PCR that TCR beta libraries arose. Both of the initial two PCR rounds ran for roughly 10 cycles and employed TRBV1-TRBV30 forward primers alongside a C-beta reverse primer. In TCRdb, the multiplex PCR reads were re-called with MiXCR into one record per CDR3 protein. The data contain about 330,000 distinct CDR3 sequences, 65% of them singletons. Germline DNA was also extracted, and blood RNA was taken from unsorted whole blood. The sequencing sample was made of peripheral blood. These receptors originate from a man aged 40-49 years with primary liver carcinoma and hepatitis B virus infection.

A remark on this clonotype: This could be a read error, since a much larger clone is one nucleotide away. The chain is built from TRBV7-8 and TRBJ2-5; no firm D call. CDR3 length equals 15 residues. The V gene's germline CDR1 is SGHVS and CDR2 FQNEAQ. The CDR3 DNA reads TGTGCCAGCAGCTTAAGCAGAGCCCGTCAAGAGATCCAGTACTTC. As protein: CASSLSRARQEIQYF.

In its sample, this clonotype was seen once. The chain combines TRBV7-9 with TRBJ1-2, with D possibly being TRBD1 (6 bases). The germline gives CDR1 SEHNR, CDR2 FQNEAQ (reference sequence). The V end was cut by 6 bases, the J end by 7 bases, with 15 bases between. This CDR3 region has 13 residues. The CDR3 loop reads CASSEGGAFGYTF. Written as DNA, the CDR3 is TGTGCCAGCAGTGAGGGGGGCGCATTTGGCTACACCTTC.

The sample holds many counts of this clonotype. The chain joins TRBV6-6 to TRBJ2-2; D is possibly TRBD1 (6 bases). The germline V gene has CDR1 MNHNY and CDR2 SVGAGI (reference sequence). The V end lost 6 bases, the J end lost 6 bases, and 17 bases lay between the germline ends. The CDR3 has 15 residues. CDR3 in amino acids: CASSQEPGHSGELFF. The CDR3 DNA reads TGTGCCAGCAGCCAAGAACCGGGACACTCCGGGGAGCTGTTTTTT.

This chain uses TRBV6-4 with TRBJ1-5; 8 bases align to TRBD1. This CDR3 region has 16 residues. V lost 7 bases to trimming and J lost 5 bases; unmatched junction nucleotides: 13. Germline V CDR1 and CDR2: MRHNA, SNTAGT. The CDR3 sequence is CASTRLGQGHDQPQHF. CDR3 coding DNA: TGTGCCAGCACAAGACTCGGACAGGGTCATGATCAGCCCCAGCATTTT.

The genes are TRBV7-9 and TRBJ2-5; 8 positions agree with TRBD2. Germline assignment: CDR1 SEHNR and CDR2 FQNEAQ (reference sequence). This CDR3 has 16 amino acids. V was pared by 3 bases and J by 5 bases, with 11 bases of the junction left unmatched. The CDR3 region has the DNA TGTGCCAGCAGCTTGGCTGGGACTAGGGGTTCGGAGACCCAGTACTTC. Translating it yields CASSLAGTRGSETQYF.

About this clonotype itself: One end of the junction fails to match germline, which may point to a read error. The chain carries TRBV11-2 and TRBJ2-3; D perhaps matches TRBD2 (5 bases). This CDR3 is 16 amino acids long. The germline gives CDR1 SGHAT, CDR2 FQNNGV. The CDR3 reads CAGSYTRERITDTQYF. CDR3 in DNA: TGTGCCGGCAGTTACACGCGAGAGCGGATCACAGATACGCAGTATTTT.

Of note for this clonotype: A single base separates this from a much larger clone, so it may be a read error. The chain links TRBV29-1 to TRBJ2-5; D perhaps matches TRBD2 (5 bases). The V end was cut by 5 bases, the J end by 3 bases, with 16 bases between. CDR1 is SQVTM and CDR2 is ANQGSEA in the germline V gene. CDR3 size: 14 residues. Here the CDR3 DNA reads TGCAGCGTTCAAACCGCGGGCCTAGAAGAGACCCAGTACTTC. Translating gives CSVQTAGLEETQYF.

As to this clonotype: This may arise from a read error, as a much more abundant clone is one base away. The chain links TRBV6-2 or TRBV6-3 to TRBJ2-5; D is possibly TRBD1 (6 bases). CDR1 is MNHEY and CDR2 is SVGEGT in the germline V gene. The CDR3 runs 14 residues. The CDR3 nucleotides read TGTACCAGCAGTTACTCCACAGGGCAAGAGACCCAGTACTTC. Protein: CTSSYSTGQETQYF.

This chain connects TRBV30 to TRBJ2-7, with 11 nucleotides matching TRBD1. The length of the CDR3 is 13 residues. V lost 5 bases and J lost 6; bases outside the gene matches: 6. CDR1 is GTSNPN and CDR2 is SVGIG in the germline V gene (reference sequence). The chain's CDR3 is CAWAGTGGGEQYF. Written as DNA, the CDR3 is TGTGCCTGGGCCGGGACAGGGGGAGGCGAGCAGTACTTC.

The rearrangement joins TRBV30 to TRBJ1-4, with 7 positions matching TRBD1. Looked up from germline, CDR1 is GTSNPN and CDR2 is SVGIG (reference sequence). V shed 3 bases and J 8 bases; nucleotides not matched to a gene: 9. The CDR3 length is 14 residues. CDR3 coding DNA: TGTGCCTGGAGCACGGGCCAGGGGGGCGAAAAACTGTTTTTT. Encoded protein: CAWSTGQGGEKLFF.

Concerning this clonotype: Given the absence of the conserved phenylalanine or tryptophan at the CDR3 end, a read error is likely. The chain uses TRBV5-4 and TRBJ1-1, with D possibly TRBD1 on 5 matching bases. Trimming removed 3 bases from V and 0 bases from J, with 12 bases in between. Germline V CDR1 and CDR2: SGHNT, YYREEE (reference sequence). This CDR3 comprises 15 residues. The CDR3 nucleotides are TGTGCCAGCAGCTCCCCGACAGAATTGAACACTGAAGCTTTCTCT. This sequence encodes CASSSPTELNTEAFS.

This clonotype was seen just once. Being one base from a much bigger clone, this may be a read error. The chain joins TRBV11-2 to TRBJ2-5; 12 bases fit TRBD2. The germline V gene encodes CDR1 SGHAT and CDR2 FQNNGV. The CDR3 is made up of 16 amino acids. In DNA form, the CDR3 reads TGTGCCGGCAGCTTAGGACCAACTAGCGGGAGGGAGACCCAGTACTTC. Translated, it gives CAGSLGPTSGRETQYF.

The table lists this clonotype with a few counts. A much larger clone differs by one base, so this may be a read error. The V call is TRBV5-1, the J call TRBJ2-3, with D possibly TRBD2 on 5 matching bases. CDR1 is SGHRS and CDR2 is YFSETQ in the germline V gene. The length of the CDR3 is 15 residues. In DNA, the CDR3 is TGCGTCAGCAGCCTGCAGAGACTAACGGCAGATACGCAGTATTTT. This codes for CVSSLQRLTADTQYF. Looking up the rest from reference TRBV5-1 and TRBJ2-3 gives the full variable domain: KAGVTQTPRYLIKTRGQQVTLSCSPISGHRSVSWYQQTPGQGLQFLFEYFSETQRNKGNFPGRFSGRQFSNSRSEMNVSTLELGDSALYLCVSSLQRLTADTQYFGPGTRLTVL.

In regard to this clonotype: Its ends do not fully match the called genes, so a read error is possible. V usage is TRBV6-2 or TRBV6-3 and J usage is TRBJ2-2; D remains unclear. CDR1 and CDR2 (germline): MNHEY, SVGEGT. This CDR3 spans 17 amino acids. Written as DNA, the CDR3 is TGTGGCAGCAGTTACTCGAGTACAGCTACGATCACAGGGGAGCTGTTTTTT. Residues: CGSSYSSTATITGELFF.